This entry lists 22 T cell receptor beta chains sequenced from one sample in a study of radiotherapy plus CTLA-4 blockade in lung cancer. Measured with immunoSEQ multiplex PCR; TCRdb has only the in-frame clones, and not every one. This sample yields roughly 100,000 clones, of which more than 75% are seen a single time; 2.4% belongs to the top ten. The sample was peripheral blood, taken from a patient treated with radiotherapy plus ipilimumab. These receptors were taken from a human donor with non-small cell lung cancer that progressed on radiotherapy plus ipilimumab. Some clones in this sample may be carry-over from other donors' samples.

CDR3 coding DNA: TGTGCCAGCAGCTTGCGGGGTCTCGCCAAAAACATTCAGTACTTC. It specifies CASSLRGLAKNIQYF. The J gene is TRBJ2-4, the V gene TRBV5-6; tentative D call: TRBD2 (5 bases). Germline V gives CDR1 SGHDT, CDR2 YYEEEE. Trimming took off 1 base at V and 1 base at J, with 9 bases between the two ends. The CDR3 contains 15 residues. The full variable domain, in which reference TRBV5-6 and TRBJ2-4 provide the parts outside the CDR3, is DAGVTQSPTHLIKTRGQQVTLRCSPKSGHDTVSWYQQALGQGPQFIFQYYEEEERQRGNFPDRFSGHQFPNYSSELNVNALLLGDSALYLCASSLRGLAKNIQYFGAGTRLSVL.

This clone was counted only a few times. CDR3 nucleotides: TGTGCCAAAAACCATGGGGACGGGCGTGTCACCTTC. Its translation: CAKNHGDGRVTF. J is TRBJ1-2 and V is TRBV27; TRBD1 is a possible D gene (5 bases). Germline CDR1 reads MNHEY; CDR2 reads SMNVEV (reference sequence). The CDR3 totals 12 residues. Trimming stripped 10 bases from V and 13 bases from J, with 22 bases between.

The CDR3 loop is CASSSGGAEEQFF. The CDR3 DNA reads TGCGCCAGCAGCTCCGGGGGCGCGGAGGAGCAGTTCTTC. The J gene is TRBJ2-1, the V gene TRBV5-1; either TRBD1 or TRBD2 may supply D (6 bases each). Trimming took off 3 bases at V and 10 bases at J, with 14 bases between the two ends. This CDR3 comprises 13 residues. Per the germline V gene, CDR1 is SGHRS and CDR2 is YFSETQ.

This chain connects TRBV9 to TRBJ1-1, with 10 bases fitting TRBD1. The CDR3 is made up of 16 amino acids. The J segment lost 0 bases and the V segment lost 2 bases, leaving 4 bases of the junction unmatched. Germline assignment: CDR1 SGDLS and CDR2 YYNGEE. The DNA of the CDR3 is TGTGCCAGCAGCGTGGGACAGGGGCTGATGAACACTGAAGCTTTCTTT. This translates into CASSVGQGLMNTEAFF.

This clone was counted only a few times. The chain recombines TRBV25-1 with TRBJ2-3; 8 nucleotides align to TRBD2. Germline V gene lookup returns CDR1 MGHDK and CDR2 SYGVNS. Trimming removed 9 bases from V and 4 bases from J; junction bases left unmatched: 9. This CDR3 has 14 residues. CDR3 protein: CARIGGAEPDTQYF. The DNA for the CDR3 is TGTGCCAGGATCGGGGGGGCGGAGCCAGATACGCAGTATTTT.

As DNA, the CDR3 is TGCGCCAGCAGCCAAGTACTTGGGACAGGGAGCCCGTACAATGAGCAGTTCTTC. Encoded protein: CASSQVLGTGSPYNEQFF. This chain links TRBV4-1 with TRBJ2-1, with 9 bases that match TRBD1. The CDR3 spans 18 residues. Germline V CDR1 and CDR2: MGHRA, YSYEKL. V shed 1 base, J shed 4 bases, and the junction held 11 bases outside the gene matches.

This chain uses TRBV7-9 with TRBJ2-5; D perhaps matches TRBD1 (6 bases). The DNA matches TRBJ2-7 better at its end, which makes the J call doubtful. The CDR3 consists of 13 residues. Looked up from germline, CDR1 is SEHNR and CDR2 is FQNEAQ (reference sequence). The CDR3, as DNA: TGTGCCAGCAGCTCCACAGGGTCCTACGAGCAGTACTTC. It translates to CASSSTGSYEQYF.

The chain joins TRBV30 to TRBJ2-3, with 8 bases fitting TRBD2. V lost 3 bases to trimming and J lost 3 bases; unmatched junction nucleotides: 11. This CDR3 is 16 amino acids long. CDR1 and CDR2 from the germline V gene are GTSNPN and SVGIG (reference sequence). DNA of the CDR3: TGTGCCTGGAGCGCCGCCAGGAGCGGGGGTACAGATACGCAGTATTTT. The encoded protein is CAWSAARSGGTDTQYF. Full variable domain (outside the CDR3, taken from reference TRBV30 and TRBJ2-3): SQTIHQWPATLVQPVGSPLSLECTVEGTSNPNLYWYRQAAGRGLQLLFYSVGIGQISSEVPQNLSASRPQDRQFILSSKKLLLSDSGFYLCAWSAARSGGTDTQYFGPGTRLTVL.

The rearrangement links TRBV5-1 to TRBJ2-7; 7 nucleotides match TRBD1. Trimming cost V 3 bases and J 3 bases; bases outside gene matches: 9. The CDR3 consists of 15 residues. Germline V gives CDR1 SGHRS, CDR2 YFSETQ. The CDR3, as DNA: TGCGCCAGCAGCTCACCCTGGACAGGAAACTACGAGCAGTACTTC. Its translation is CASSSPWTGNYEQYF.

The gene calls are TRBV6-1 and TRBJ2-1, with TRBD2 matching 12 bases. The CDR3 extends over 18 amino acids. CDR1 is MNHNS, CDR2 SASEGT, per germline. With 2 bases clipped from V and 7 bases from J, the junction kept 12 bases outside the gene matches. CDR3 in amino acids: CASSEFSLVTSGGNEQFF. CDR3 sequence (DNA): TGTGCCAGCAGTGAATTTTCTCTGGTCACTAGCGGGGGGAATGAGCAGTTCTTC.

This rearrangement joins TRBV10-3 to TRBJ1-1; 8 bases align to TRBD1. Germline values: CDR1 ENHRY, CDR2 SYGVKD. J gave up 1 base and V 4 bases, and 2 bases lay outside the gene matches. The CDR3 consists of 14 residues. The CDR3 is CAISGTGRNTEAFF. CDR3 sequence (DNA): TGTGCCATCAGTGGGACAGGGAGGAACACTGAAGCTTTCTTT.

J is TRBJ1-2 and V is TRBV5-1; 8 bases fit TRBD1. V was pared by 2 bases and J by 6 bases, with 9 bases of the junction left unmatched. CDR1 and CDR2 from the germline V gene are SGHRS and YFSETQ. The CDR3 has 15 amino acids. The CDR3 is CASSFLRTGFDGYTF. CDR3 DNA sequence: TGCGCCAGCAGCTTCCTACGGACAGGGTTTGATGGCTACACCTTC.

CDR3: CATSRVDTQYF. CDR3 in DNA: TGTGCCACCAGCAGAGTGGATACGCAGTATTTT. This chain links TRBV15 with TRBJ2-3; no firm D call. CDR1 is LNHNV and CDR2 is YYDKDF in the germline V gene (reference sequence). V lost 1 base, J lost 6 bases, and 2 bases lay in between. The CDR3 is 11 amino acids.

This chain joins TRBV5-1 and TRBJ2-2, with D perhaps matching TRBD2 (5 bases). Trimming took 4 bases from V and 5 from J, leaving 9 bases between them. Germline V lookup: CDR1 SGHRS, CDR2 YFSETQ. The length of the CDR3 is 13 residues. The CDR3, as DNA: TGCGCCAGCAGCACTAGGGATACCGGGGAGCTGTTTTTT. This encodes CASSTRDTGELFF.

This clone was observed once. CDR3 bases: TGTGCCAGCAGCTTGCACGGAAACACCATATATTTT. Protein sequence: CASSLHGNTIYF. V gene TRBV5-6 combines with J gene TRBJ1-3; D is undetermined. Trimming removed 1 base from V and 4 bases from J, with 3 bases in between. Germline loops: CDR1 SGHDT, CDR2 YYEEEE. This CDR3 has 12 amino acids.

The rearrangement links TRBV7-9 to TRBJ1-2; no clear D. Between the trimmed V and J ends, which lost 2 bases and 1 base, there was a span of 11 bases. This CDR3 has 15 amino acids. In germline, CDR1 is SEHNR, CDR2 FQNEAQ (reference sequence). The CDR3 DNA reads TGTGCCAGCAGCTTATCGCCCCGTCGTAACTATGGCTACACCTTC. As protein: CASSLSPRRNYGYTF.

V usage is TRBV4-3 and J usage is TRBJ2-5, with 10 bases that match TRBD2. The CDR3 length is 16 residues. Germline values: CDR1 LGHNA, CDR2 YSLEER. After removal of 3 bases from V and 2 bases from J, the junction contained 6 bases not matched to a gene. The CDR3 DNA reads TGCGCCAGCAGCCAGCTGAGCGGGGGGGAACAAGAGACCCAGTACTTC. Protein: CASSQLSGGEQETQYF.

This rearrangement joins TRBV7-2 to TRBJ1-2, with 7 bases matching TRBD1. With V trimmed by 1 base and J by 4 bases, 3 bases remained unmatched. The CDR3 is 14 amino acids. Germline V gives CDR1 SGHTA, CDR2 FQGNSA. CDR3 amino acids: CASSLGGQFYGYTF. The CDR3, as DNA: TGTGCCAGCAGCTTAGGGGGACAGTTCTATGGCTACACCTTC.

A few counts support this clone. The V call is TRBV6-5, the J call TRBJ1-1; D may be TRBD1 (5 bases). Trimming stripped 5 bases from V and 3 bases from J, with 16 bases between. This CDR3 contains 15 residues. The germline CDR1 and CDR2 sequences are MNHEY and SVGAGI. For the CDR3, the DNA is TGTGCCAGCAGTCCACGTCGCCGGGGGTACACTGAAGCTTTCTTT. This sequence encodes CASSPRRRGYTEAFF.

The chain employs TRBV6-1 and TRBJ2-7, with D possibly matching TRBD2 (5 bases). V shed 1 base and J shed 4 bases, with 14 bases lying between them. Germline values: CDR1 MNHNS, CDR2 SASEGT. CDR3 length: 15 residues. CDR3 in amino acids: CASSEEDERGYEQYF. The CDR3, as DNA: TGTGCCAGCAGTGAAGAAGACGAGCGCGGGTACGAGCAGTACTTC.

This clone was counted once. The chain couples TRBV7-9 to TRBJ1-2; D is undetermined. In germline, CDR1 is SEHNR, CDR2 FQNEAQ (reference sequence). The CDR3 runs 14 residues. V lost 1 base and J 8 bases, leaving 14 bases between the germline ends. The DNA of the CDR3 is TGTGCCAGCAGCTTAGACACTTTGATAGGCGGCTACACCTTC. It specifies CASSLDTLIGGYTF.

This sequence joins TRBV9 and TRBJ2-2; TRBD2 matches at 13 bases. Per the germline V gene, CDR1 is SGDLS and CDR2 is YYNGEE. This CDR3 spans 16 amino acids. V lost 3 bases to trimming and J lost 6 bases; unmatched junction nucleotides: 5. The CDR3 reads CASSAGLAGAPGELFF. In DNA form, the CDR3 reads TGTGCCAGCAGCGCCGGACTAGCGGGGGCCCCCGGGGAGCTGTTTTTT.